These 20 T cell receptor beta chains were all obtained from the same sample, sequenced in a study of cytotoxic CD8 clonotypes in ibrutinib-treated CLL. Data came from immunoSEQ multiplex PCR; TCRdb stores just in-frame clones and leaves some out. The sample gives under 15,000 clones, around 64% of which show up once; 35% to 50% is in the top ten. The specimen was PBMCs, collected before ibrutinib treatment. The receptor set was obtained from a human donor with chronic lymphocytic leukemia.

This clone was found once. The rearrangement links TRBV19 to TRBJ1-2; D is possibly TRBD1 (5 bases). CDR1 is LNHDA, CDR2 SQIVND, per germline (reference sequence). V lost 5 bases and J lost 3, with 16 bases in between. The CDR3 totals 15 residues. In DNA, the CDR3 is TGTGCCAGTAGTTACGGGACTCTCCTCGACTATGGCTACACCTTC. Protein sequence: CASSYGTLLDYGYTF.

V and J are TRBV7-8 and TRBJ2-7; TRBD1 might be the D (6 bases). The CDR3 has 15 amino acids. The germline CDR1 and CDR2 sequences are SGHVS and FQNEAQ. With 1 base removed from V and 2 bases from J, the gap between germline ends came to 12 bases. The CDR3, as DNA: TGTGCCAGCAGCTTAGAGGCCAGGGGAGCCTACGAGCAGTACTTC. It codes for CASSLEARGAYEQYF.

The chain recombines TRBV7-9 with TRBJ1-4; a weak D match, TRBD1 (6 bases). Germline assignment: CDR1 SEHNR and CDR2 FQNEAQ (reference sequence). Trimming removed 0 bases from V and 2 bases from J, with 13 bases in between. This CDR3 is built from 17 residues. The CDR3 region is CASSLASGGHTNEKLFF. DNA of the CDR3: TGTGCCAGCAGCTTAGCTTCGGGGGGGCATACTAATGAAAAACTGTTTTTT.

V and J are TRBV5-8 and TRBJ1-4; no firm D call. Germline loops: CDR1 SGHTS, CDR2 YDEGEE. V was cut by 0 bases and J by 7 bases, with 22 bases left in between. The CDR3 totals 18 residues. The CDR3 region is CASSLALFAAGGSEKLFF. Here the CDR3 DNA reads TGTGCCAGCAGCTTGGCGCTGTTTGCAGCGGGAGGGAGTGAAAAACTGTTTTTT.

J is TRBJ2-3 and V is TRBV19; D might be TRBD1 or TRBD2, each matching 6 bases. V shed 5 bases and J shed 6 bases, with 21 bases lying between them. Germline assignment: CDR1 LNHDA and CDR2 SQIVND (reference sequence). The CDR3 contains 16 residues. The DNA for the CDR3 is TGTGCCAGTAGTTCCCGGGGGCCCCCCCAGGGGGATACGCAGTATTTT. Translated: CASSSRGPPQGDTQYF.

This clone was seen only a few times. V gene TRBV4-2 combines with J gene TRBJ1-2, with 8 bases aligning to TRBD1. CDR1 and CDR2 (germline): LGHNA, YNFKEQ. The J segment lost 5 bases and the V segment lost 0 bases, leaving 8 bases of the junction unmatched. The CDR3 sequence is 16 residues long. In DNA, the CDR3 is TGTGCCAGCAGCCAAGATCTAGGACAGGGACGGTATGGCTACACCTTC. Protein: CASSQDLGQGRYGYTF.

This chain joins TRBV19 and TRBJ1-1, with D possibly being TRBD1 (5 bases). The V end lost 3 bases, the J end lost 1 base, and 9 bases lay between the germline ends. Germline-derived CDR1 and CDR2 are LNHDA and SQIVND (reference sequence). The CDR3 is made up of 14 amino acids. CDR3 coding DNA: TGTGCCAGTAGTATGGGCAGGGAGAACACTGAAGCTTTCTTT. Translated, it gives CASSMGRENTEAFF.

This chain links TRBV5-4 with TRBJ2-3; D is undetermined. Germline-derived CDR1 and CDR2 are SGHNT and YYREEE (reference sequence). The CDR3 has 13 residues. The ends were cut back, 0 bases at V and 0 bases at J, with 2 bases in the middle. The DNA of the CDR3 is TGTGCCAGCAGCTTGGCCAGCACAGATACGCAGTATTTT. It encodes CASSLASTDTQYF.

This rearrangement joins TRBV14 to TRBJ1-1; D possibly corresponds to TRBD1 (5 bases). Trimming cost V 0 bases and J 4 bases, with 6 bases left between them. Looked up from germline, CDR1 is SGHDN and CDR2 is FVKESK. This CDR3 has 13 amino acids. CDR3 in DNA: TGTGCCAGCAGCCAAGAAAGGGGCACTGAAGCTTTCTTT. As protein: CASSQERGTEAFF.

Written as DNA, the CDR3 is TGTGCCAGCAGCTCACCGGGACAGGGGGCTTCTGAGAATGAGCAGTTCTTC. Its translation is CASSSPGQGASENEQFF. The chain employs TRBV7-8 and TRBJ2-1, with 12 bases aligning to TRBD1. The germline V gene has CDR1 SGHVS and CDR2 FQNEAQ. V lost 4 bases and J lost 7; bases outside the gene matches: 11. The CDR3 length is 17 residues.

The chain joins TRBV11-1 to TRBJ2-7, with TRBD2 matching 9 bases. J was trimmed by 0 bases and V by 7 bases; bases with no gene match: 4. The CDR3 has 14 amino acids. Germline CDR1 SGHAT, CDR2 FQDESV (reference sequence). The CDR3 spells CASTERGDSYEQYF. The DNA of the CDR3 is TGTGCCAGCACCGAGCGGGGGGACTCCTACGAGCAGTACTTC.

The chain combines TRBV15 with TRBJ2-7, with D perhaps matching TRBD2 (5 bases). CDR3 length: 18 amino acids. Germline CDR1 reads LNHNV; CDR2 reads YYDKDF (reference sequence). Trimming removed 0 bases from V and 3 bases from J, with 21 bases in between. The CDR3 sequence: CATSRERSVGVNLYEQYF. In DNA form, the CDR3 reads TGTGCCACCAGCAGAGAACGCTCGGTCGGGGTAAACCTCTACGAGCAGTACTTC.

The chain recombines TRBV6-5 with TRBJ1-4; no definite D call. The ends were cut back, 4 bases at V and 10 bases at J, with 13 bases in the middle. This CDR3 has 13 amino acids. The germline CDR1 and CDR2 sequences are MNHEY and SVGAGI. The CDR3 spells CASSSSGRGKLFF. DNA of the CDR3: TGTGCCAGCAGTTCGAGCGGCCGAGGAAAACTGTTTTTT.

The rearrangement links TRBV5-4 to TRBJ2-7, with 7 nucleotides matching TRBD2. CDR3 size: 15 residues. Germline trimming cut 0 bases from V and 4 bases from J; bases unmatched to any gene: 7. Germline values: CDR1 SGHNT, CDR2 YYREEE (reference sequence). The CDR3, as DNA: TGTGCCAGCAGCTTGGGGGAGGGAAGAGTGTACGAGCAGTACTTC. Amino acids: CASSLGEGRVYEQYF.

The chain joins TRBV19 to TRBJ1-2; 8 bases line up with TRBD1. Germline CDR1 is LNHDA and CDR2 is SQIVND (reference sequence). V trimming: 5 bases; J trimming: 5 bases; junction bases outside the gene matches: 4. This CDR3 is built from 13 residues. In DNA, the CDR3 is TGTGCCAGTAGTGTGGACAGGGAGTATGGCTACACCTTC. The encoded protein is CASSVDREYGYTF.

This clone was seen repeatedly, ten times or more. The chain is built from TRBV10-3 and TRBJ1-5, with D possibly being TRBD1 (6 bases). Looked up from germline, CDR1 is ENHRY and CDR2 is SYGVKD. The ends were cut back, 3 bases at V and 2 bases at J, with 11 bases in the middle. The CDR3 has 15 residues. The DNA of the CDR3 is TGTGCCATCAGTGAAGGGGGAGGCGGCAATCAGCCCCAGCATTTT. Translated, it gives CAISEGGGGNQPQHF.

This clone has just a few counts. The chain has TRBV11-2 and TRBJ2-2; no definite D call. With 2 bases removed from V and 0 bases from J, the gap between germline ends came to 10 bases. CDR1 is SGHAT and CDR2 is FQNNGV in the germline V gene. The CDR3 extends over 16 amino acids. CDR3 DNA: TGTGCCAGCAGCTTACTCCGACTGACGAACACCGGGGAGCTGTTTTTT. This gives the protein CASSLLRLTNTGELFF.

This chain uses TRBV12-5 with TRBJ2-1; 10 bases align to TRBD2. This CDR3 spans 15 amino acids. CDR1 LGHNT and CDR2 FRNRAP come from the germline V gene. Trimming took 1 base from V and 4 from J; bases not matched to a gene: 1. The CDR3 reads CASGLGSGGYNEQFF. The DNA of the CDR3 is TGTGCTAGTGGTTTGGGTAGCGGGGGGTACAATGAGCAGTTCTTC.

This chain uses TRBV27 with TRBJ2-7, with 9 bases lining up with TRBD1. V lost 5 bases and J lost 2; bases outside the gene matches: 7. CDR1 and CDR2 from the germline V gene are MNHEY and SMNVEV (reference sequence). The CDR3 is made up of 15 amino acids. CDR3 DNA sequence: TGTGCCAGCAGTAAAACCGGGACAGGGACCTACGAGCAGTACTTC. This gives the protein CASSKTGTGTYEQYF.

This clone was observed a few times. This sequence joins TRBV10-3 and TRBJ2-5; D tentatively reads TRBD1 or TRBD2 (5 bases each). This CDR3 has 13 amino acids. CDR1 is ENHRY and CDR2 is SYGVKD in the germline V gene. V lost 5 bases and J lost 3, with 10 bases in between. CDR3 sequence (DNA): TGTGCCATCAGTAGGGACCCGAAAGAGACCCAGTACTTC. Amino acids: CAISRDPKETQYF.